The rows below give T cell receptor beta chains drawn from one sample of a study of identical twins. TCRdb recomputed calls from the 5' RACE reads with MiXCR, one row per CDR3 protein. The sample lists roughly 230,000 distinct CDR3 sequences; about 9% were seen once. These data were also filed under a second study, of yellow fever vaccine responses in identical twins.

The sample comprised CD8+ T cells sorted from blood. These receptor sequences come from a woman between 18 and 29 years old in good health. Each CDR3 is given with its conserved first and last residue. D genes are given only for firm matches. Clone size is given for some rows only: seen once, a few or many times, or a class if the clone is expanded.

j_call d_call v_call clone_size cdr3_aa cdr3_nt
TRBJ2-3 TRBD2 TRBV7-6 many CASSLGTSVSADTQYF TGTGCCAGCAGCTTAGGGACTAGCGTTTCGGCAGATACGCAGTATTTT
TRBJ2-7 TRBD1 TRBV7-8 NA CASSLPGQGIYEQYF TGTGCCAGCAGCTTGCCGGGACAGGGCATTTACGAGCAGTACTTC
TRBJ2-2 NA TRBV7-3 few CASSLTPGPNTGELFF TGTGCCAGCAGCTTAACCCCAGGACCGAACACCGGGGAGCTGTTTTTT
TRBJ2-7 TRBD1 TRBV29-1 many CSAQGQDSSYEQYF TGCAGCGCCCAGGGACAGGACAGCTCCTACGAGCAGTACTTC
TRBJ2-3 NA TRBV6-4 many CASSDGRHTDTQYF TGTGCCAGCAGTGACGGGAGACACACAGATACGCAGTATTTT
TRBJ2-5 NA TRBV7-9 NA CASSHPGAGETQYF TGTGCCAGCAGCCATCCAGGGGCAGGAGAGACCCAGTACTTC
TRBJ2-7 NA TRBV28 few CASTAPWVYEQYF TGTGCCAGCACCGCCCCATGGGTCTACGAGCAGTACTTC
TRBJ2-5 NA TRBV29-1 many CSVPSGEETQYF TGCAGCGTTCCCTCTGGGGAAGAGACCCAGTACTTC
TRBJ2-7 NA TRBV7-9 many CASSFPGLESGEQYF TGTGCCAGCAGCTTCCCGGGACTCGAAAGTGGCGAGCAGTACTTC
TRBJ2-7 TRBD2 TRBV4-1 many CASSKGLAGGIYEQYF TGCGCCAGCAGTAAAGGACTAGCGGGAGGTATCTACGAGCAGTACTTC
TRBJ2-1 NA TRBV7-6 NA CASSLGGALEQFF TGTGCCAGCAGCTTAGGGGGGGCCCTTGAGCAGTTCTTC
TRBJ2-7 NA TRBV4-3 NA CASSQDFPSDSDSYEQYF TGCGCCAGCAGCCAAGATTTCCCATCCGACAGTGACTCCTACGAGCAGTACTTC
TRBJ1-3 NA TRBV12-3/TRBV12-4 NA CASSPGRGAGNTIYF TGTGCCAGCAGTCCCGGCAGGGGAGCGGGAAACACCATATATTTT
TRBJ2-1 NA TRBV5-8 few CASSLLGGSYNEQFF TGTGCCAGCAGCTTGTTGGGGGGATCCTACAATGAGCAGTTCTTC
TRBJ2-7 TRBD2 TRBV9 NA CASSVGGLAFTYEQYF TGTGCCAGCAGCGTAGGGGGACTAGCGTTCACCTACGAGCAGTACTTC
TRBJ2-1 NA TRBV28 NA CASSWVNEQFF TGTGCCAGCAGTTGGGTCAATGAGCAGTTCTTC
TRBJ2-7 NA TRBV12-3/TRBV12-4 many CASSPAITRSEQYF TGTGCCAGCAGTCCTGCCATAACTAGAAGTGAGCAGTACTTC
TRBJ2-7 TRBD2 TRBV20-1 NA CSARGERNYEQYF TGCAGCGCTCGGGGGGAGCGGAACTACGAGCAGTACTTC
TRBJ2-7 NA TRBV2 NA CATSWGESYEQYF TGTGCCACATCCTGGGGGGAATCCTACGAGCAGTACTTC
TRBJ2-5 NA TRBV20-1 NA CSARVPGQLYQETQYF TGCAGTGCTAGAGTACCTGGTCAACTGTACCAAGAGACCCAGTACTTC
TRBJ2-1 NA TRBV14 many CASRHNEQFF TGTGCCAGCAGACACAATGAGCAGTTCTTC
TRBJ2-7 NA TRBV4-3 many CASSQDGQSYEQYF TGCGCCAGCAGCCAAGATGGACAGTCCTACGAGCAGTACTTC
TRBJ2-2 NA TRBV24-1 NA CATSTDWFPNTGELFF TGTGCCACCTCTACCGACTGGTTTCCGAACACCGGGGAGCTGTTTTTT
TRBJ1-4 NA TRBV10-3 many CAIRVPTGRAISEKLFF TGTGCCATCAGGGTCCCCACTGGCAGGGCGATTTCTGAAAAACTGTTTTTT
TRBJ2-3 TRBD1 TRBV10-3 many CAIQQGALGTDTQYF TGTGCCATCCAACAGGGGGCATTGGGCACAGATACGCAGTATTTT
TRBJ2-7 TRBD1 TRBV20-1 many CSAKPGQGAYEQYF TGCAGTGCCAAACCGGGACAGGGGGCTTACGAGCAGTACTTC
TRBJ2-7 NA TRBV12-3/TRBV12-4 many CASSLGPLSYEQYF TGTGCCAGCAGTCTAGGGCCGCTTTCCTACGAGCAGTACTTC
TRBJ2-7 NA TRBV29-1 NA CSVGGREKSSSYEQYF TGCAGCGTTGGAGGTCGGGAAAAATCGAGCTCCTACGAGCAGTACTTC
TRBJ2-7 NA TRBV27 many CASSFAGLEQYF TGTGCCAGCAGTTTTGCCGGGCTGGAGCAGTACTTC
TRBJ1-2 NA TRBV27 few CASSLSRVHRNGYTF TGTGCCAGCAGTTTATCGAGGGTACATAGAAATGGCTACACCTTC
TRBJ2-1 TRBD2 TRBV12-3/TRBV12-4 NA CASSDRLAGTYNEQFF TGTGCCAGCAGTGACCGACTAGCGGGAACCTACAATGAGCAGTTCTTC
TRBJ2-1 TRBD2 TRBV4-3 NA CASSQDRLAGNYEQFF TGCGCCAGCAGCCAAGATAGACTAGCGGGAAACTATGAGCAGTTCTTC
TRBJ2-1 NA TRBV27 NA CASSLDGDTYNEQFF TGTGCCAGCAGTTTAGACGGGGATACCTACAATGAGCAGTTCTTC
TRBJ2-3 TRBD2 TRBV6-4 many CASSATTSGTDTQYF TGTGCCAGCAGCGCGACAACTAGCGGCACAGATACGCAGTATTTT
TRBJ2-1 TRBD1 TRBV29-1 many CSVEGGRDRAYNEQFF TGCAGCGTTGAGGGGGGCCGGGACAGGGCTTACAATGAGCAGTTCTTC
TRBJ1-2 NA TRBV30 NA CAWITGGVGYTF TGTGCCTGGATTACCGGCGGGGTGGGCTACACCTTC
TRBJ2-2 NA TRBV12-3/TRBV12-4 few CASILATGELFF TGTGCCAGCATTCTGGCCACCGGGGAGCTGTTTTTT
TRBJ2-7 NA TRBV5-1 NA CASSLGARYEQYF TGCGCCAGCAGCTTGGGAGCAAGGTACGAGCAGTACTTC
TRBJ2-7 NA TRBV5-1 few CASSLTSSLYEQYF TGCGCCAGCAGCTTGACTTCTTCTTTGTACGAGCAGTACTTC
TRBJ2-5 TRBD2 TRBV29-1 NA CSFKVAGGLWETQYF TGCAGCTTCAAAGTAGCGGGAGGGCTATGGGAGACCCAGTACTTC
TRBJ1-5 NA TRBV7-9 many CASSLADQPQHF TGTGCCAGCAGCTTAGCTGATCAGCCCCAGCATTTT
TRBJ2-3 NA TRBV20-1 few CSASPRTDTQYF TGCAGTGCTAGCCCGCGCACAGATACGCAGTATTTT
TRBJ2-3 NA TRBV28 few CASSLGLGLGDTDTQYF TGTGCCAGCAGTTTGGGCCTAGGCCTGGGGGACACAGATACGCAGTATTTT
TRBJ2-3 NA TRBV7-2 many CASSLIGIRTDTQYF TGTGCCAGCAGCTTAATCGGGATCCGAACAGATACGCAGTATTTT
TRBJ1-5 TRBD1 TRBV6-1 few CASSRTAGGDQPQHF TGTGCCAGCAGCCGGACCGCAGGGGGCGATCAGCCCCAGCATTTT
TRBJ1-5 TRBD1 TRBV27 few CASRSGGPHYSNQPQHF TGTGCCAGCAGGTCAGGGGGCCCACATTATAGCAATCAGCCCCAGCATTTT
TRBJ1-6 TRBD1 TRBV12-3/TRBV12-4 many CASTYRGENSPLHF TGTGCCAGCACCTACAGGGGCGAGAATTCACCCCTCCACTTT
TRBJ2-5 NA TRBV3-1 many CASSQDRETQYF TGTGCCAGCAGCCAAGATCGGGAGACCCAGTACTTC
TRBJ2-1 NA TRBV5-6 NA CASSSDTYNEQFF TGTGCCAGCAGCTCGGACACCTACAATGAGCAGTTCTTC
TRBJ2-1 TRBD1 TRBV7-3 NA CASSLEGTGWNEQFF TGTGCCAGCAGCTTAGAGGGGACAGGGTGGAATGAGCAGTTCTTC
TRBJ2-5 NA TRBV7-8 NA CASSAWGAETQYF TGTGCCAGCAGCGCATGGGGGGCGGAGACCCAGTACTTC